The 30 T cell receptor beta chains below were found in one sample sequenced in a study of cytomegalovirus exposure and HLA in healthy donors. Primers included in the PCR were 60 Vbeta and 13 Jbeta primers. Profiling relied on immunoSEQ multiplex PCR, and the TCRdb table lists in-frame clones only, not all of them. The sample consists of around 170,000 clones, 82% of them appearing once. Material for sequencing was PBMCs. These receptors were collected from a man aged 40-50 years in good health and CMV-seronegative.

The chain is built from TRBV9 and TRBJ1-3, with TRBD1 matching over 10 bases. J gave up 8 bases and V 2 bases, and 10 bases lay outside the gene matches. This CDR3 has 16 residues. Germline loops: CDR1 SGDLS, CDR2 YYNGEE. This CDR3 reads CASSVSPGQGTYTIYF. The DNA of the CDR3 is TGTGCCAGCAGCGTTAGTCCGGGACAGGGGACCTACACCATATATTTT.

This sequence joins TRBV6-5 and TRBJ2-7; no clear D gene. Trimming cost V 4 bases and J 5 bases, with 18 bases left between them. Germline CDR1 is MNHEY and CDR2 is SVGAGI. The CDR3 has 15 amino acids. The CDR3 loop is CASSLSPSKSNEQYF. CDR3 sequence (DNA): TGTGCCAGCAGTTTGTCCCCGAGTAAATCCAACGAGCAGTACTTC.

This rearrangement joins TRBV30 to TRBJ2-3; 9 nucleotides agree with TRBD2. Germline lookup yields CDR1 GTSNPN and CDR2 SVGIG (reference sequence). This CDR3 has 16 amino acids. J was trimmed by 2 bases and V by 2 bases; bases with no gene match: 8. CDR3: CAWSWYSGGTTDTQYF. CDR3 bases: TGTGCCTGGAGTTGGTATAGCGGGGGAACCACAGATACGCAGTATTTT.

The chain employs TRBV15 and TRBJ2-3; TRBD1 might be the D (6 bases). V shed 1 base and J shed 5 bases, with 13 bases lying between them. CDR3 size: 15 residues. Germline V CDR1 and CDR2: LNHNV, YYDKDF (reference sequence). CDR3: CATSRVSVGGDTQYF. CDR3 in DNA: TGTGCCACCAGCAGAGTTTCGGTAGGGGGAGATACGCAGTATTTT.

This clone was counted a single time. This chain connects TRBV18 to TRBJ2-3; D is undetermined. CDR3 size: 14 residues. Germline CDR1 KGHSH, CDR2 LQKENI. V was clipped by 0 bases and J by 0 bases, with 4 bases between them. CDR3 in amino acids: CASSPPASTDTQYF. CDR3 bases: TGTGCCAGCTCACCACCGGCTAGCACAGATACGCAGTATTTT.

The chain couples TRBV7-9 to TRBJ2-2, with D possibly being TRBD2 (7 bases). With 8 bases removed from V and 5 bases from J, the gap between germline ends came to 21 bases. Germline V gene data show CDR1 as SEHNR and CDR2 as FQNEAQ (reference sequence). The CDR3 totals 16 residues. As DNA, the CDR3 is TGTGCCAGCGTTAGGGAGGGAACAGGGAAGACCGGGGAGCTGTTTTTT. Protein product: CASVREGTGKTGELFF.

This chain connects TRBV7-2 to TRBJ2-2; 12 nucleotides agree with TRBD2. Trimming cost V 4 bases and J 11 bases; bases outside gene matches: 20. This CDR3 comprises 19 residues. Per germline, CDR1 SGHTA and CDR2 FQGNSA. CDR3 coding DNA: TGTGCCAGCAGCTCACATGGGACTAGCGGGCGACCCCGCCACCCCGAGCTGTTTTTT. The encoded protein is CASSSHGTSGRPRHPELFF.

This chain uses TRBV7-2 with TRBJ2-1, with TRBD2 identical over 14 bases. The CDR3 has 15 residues. Germline V gene sequence: CDR1 SGHTA, CDR2 FQGNSA. Trimming removed 4 bases from V and 9 bases from J; junction bases left unmatched: 5. The DNA for the CDR3 is TGTGCCAGCAGCTGGGGACTAGCGGGAGCGGTTGAGCAGTTCTTC. Translation: CASSWGLAGAVEQFF.

This chain joins TRBV4-1 and TRBJ1-1; TRBD1 matches 12 bases. Germline CDR1 is MGHRA and CDR2 is YSYEKL. J was trimmed by 5 bases and V by 1 base; bases with no gene match: 14. The CDR3 covers 19 residues. The DNA for the CDR3 is TGCGCCAGCAGCCAAGCTGGGACAGGGGGCATCAGAGGAGGAACTGAAGCTTTCTTT. It translates to CASSQAGTGGIRGGTEAFF.

The rearrangement links TRBV15 to TRBJ1-2; D might be TRBD1 (6 bases). Trimming took 0 bases from V and 2 from J, leaving 13 bases between them. Per germline, CDR1 LNHNV and CDR2 YYDKDF (reference sequence). The CDR3 spans 16 residues. CDR3 residues: CATSRDRGSLNYGYTF. In nucleotides, the CDR3 is TGTGCCACCAGCAGAGATAGGGGGAGCCTCAACTATGGCTACACCTTC.

This clone was counted between two and nine times. The V call is TRBV29-1, the J call TRBJ2-2; maybe TRBD1 (8 bases). This CDR3 contains 13 residues. Trimming took 7 bases from V and 6 from J, leaving 15 bases between them. Germline CDR1 and CDR2: SQVTM and ANQGSEA. CDR3: CSGTQGGAGELFF. For the CDR3, the DNA is TGCAGCGGGACACAGGGGGGGGCCGGGGAGCTGTTTTTT.

The rearrangement links TRBV27 to TRBJ1-2, with TRBD1 as a possible D gene (6 bases). V lost 6 bases and J lost 5, with 10 bases in between. The germline V gene has CDR1 MNHEY and CDR2 SMNVEV (reference sequence). The CDR3 loop spans 12 amino acids. DNA of the CDR3: TGTGCCAGCAGGCAGAGGGGGTATGGCTACACCTTC. The encoded protein is CASRQRGYGYTF.

This clone was seen more than once but under ten times. The CDR3 sequence: CASMTQGAPYNEQFF. In nucleotides, the CDR3 is TGCGCCAGCATGACACAGGGGGCTCCCTACAATGAGCAGTTCTTC. The chain carries TRBV4-3 and TRBJ2-1; 9 bases fit TRBD1. CDR3 length: 15 residues. Germline CDR1 reads LGHNA; CDR2 reads YSLEER. Losses at the gene ends were 7 bases for V and 2 bases for J; bases not matched to a gene: 6.

This clone was seen a few times. This chain joins TRBV5-1 and TRBJ2-2, with 9 bases matching TRBD1. V lost 4 bases and J lost 3; bases outside the gene matches: 16. CDR1 SGHRS and CDR2 YFSETQ come from the germline V gene. The CDR3 sequence is 19 residues long. The CDR3 DNA follows: TGCGCCAGCAGCCCCATTCCGGGACAGGGAAATTATGACACCGGGGAGCTGTTTTTT. Amino acids: CASSPIPGQGNYDTGELFF. Filled out from reference TRBV5-1 and TRBJ2-2, the complete variable domain reads KAGVTQTPRYLIKTRGQQVTLSCSPISGHRSVSWYQQTPGQGLQFLFEYFSETQRNKGNFPGRFSGRQFSNSRSEMNVSTLELGDSALYLCASSPIPGQGNYDTGELFFGEGSRLTVL.

This clone was detected only once. The chain is built from TRBV28 and TRBJ1-1, with 7 bases identical to TRBD1. Germline trimming cut 10 bases from V and 11 bases from J; bases unmatched to any gene: 13. The V gene's germline CDR1 is MDHEN and CDR2 SYDVKM. The CDR3 sequence is 12 residues long. The CDR3 sequence is CATADRAVGAFF. CDR3 coding DNA: TGTGCCACTGCAGACAGGGCGGTTGGCGCTTTCTTT.

The V and J genes are TRBV9 and TRBJ2-2; 8 positions match TRBD2. Germline V gene lookup returns CDR1 SGDLS and CDR2 YYNGEE. V gave up 2 bases and J gave up 6 bases; unmatched junction bases: 3. The CDR3 is 14 residues long. The CDR3 is CASSVRGGSGELFF. CDR3 sequence (DNA): TGTGCCAGCAGCGTCCGGGGGGGATCCGGGGAGCTGTTTTTT.

V usage is TRBV28 and J usage is TRBJ1-1, with 10 bases identical to TRBD1. The germline V gene encodes CDR1 MDHEN and CDR2 SYDVKM. The CDR3 spans 17 residues. Trimming cost V 2 bases and J 11 bases; bases outside gene matches: 17. In DNA form, the CDR3 reads TGTGCCAGCAGTTTACCCGGGGACAGGGGTGGTAGGTCGAGGGCTTTCTTT. It is translated as CASSLPGDRGGRSRAFF.

The chain carries TRBV5-4 and TRBJ2-3, with 7 bases that match TRBD2. This CDR3 spans 16 amino acids. With 0 bases clipped from V and 0 bases from J, the junction kept 4 bases outside the gene matches. Germline CDR1 reads SGHNT; CDR2 reads YYREEE (reference sequence). The CDR3 DNA sequence: TGTGCCAGCAGCTTGGGTCGCGGGGGAAGCACAGATACGCAGTATTTT. As protein: CASSLGRGGSTDTQYF.

The sample holds a few counts of this clone. The rearrangement joins TRBV6-5 to TRBJ2-7; 10 bases align to TRBD2. After removal of 8 bases from V and 2 bases from J, the junction contained 9 bases not matched to a gene. From germline, CDR1 is MNHEY and CDR2 SVGAGI. The CDR3 sequence is 15 residues long. CDR3 in amino acids: CASLLGLAVTYEQYF. The CDR3 bases are TGTGCCAGCCTACTCGGACTAGCGGTTACCTACGAGCAGTACTTC.

The rearrangement uses TRBV28 and TRBJ2-5, with 7 nucleotides matching TRBD1. In germline, CDR1 is MDHEN, CDR2 SYDVKM. The CDR3 runs 15 residues. Trimming at V came to 3 bases and at J to 4 bases, leaving 8 bases not matched to a gene. Here the CDR3 reads CASSFAQGVLETQYF. The CDR3 DNA reads as TGTGCCAGCAGTTTCGCCCAGGGGGTATTAGAGACCCAGTACTTC.

The chain joins TRBV4-1 to TRBJ2-2; perhaps TRBD1 as D (5 bases). This CDR3 has 16 amino acids. Germline-derived CDR1 and CDR2 are MGHRA and YSYEKL. Trimming cost V 3 bases and J 1 base, with 12 bases left between them. CDR3 coding DNA: TGCGCCAGCAGCCAGGTGGGGCAGGGGAACACCGGGGAGCTGTTTTTT. Encoded protein: CASSQVGQGNTGELFF.

This clone was counted once. V and J are TRBV25-1 and TRBJ2-3; weak D call: TRBD2 (5 bases). Trimming took off 2 bases at V and 0 bases at J, with 9 bases between the two ends. This CDR3 is built from 15 residues. Germline-derived CDR1 and CDR2 are MGHDK and SYGVNS. CDR3 residues: CASSEMGGSTDTQYF. DNA for the CDR3: TGTGCCAGCAGTGAAATGGGCGGGAGCACAGATACGCAGTATTTT.

V usage is TRBV4-3 and J usage is TRBJ2-5; 10 bases agree with TRBD1. Germline CDR1 reads LGHNA; CDR2 reads YSLEER. This CDR3 contains 16 residues. V lost 3 bases, J lost 4 bases, and 8 bases stayed unmatched. The CDR3 protein is CASSHNPGTGVETQYF. CDR3 in DNA: TGCGCCAGCAGCCACAATCCGGGGACAGGGGTAGAGACCCAGTACTTC.

The J gene is TRBJ2-2, the V gene TRBV30; no firm D call. The V gene lost 0 bases and the J gene lost 1 base, with 9 bases spanning the gap. The CDR3 loop spans 15 amino acids. Per germline, CDR1 GTSNPN and CDR2 SVGIG (reference sequence). The CDR3 DNA is TGTGCCTGGAGTGTTGGGTCAGGGAACACCGGGGAGCTGTTTTTT. Residues: CAWSVGSGNTGELFF. Drawing the rest from reference TRBV30 and TRBJ2-2, the complete variable domain is SQTIHQWPATLVQPVGSPLSLECTVEGTSNPNLYWYRQAAGRGLQLLFYSVGIGQISSEVPQNLSASRPQDRQFILSSKKLLLSDSGFYLCAWSVGSGNTGELFFGEGSRLTVL.

The chain links TRBV9 to TRBJ2-3; TRBD1 aligns across 9 bases. With 3 bases clipped from V and 1 base from J, the junction kept 0 bases outside the gene matches. CDR3 size: 14 residues. Germline CDR1 reads SGDLS; CDR2 reads YYNGEE. The CDR3 DNA follows: TGTGCCAGCAGCGGACAGGGGGGCACAGATACGCAGTATTTT. It encodes CASSGQGGTDTQYF.

The chain combines TRBV30 with TRBJ2-7; no firm D call. This CDR3 is built from 12 residues. The V end was cut by 2 bases, the J end by 6 bases, with 11 bases between. The germline CDR1 and CDR2 sequences are GTSNPN and SVGIG (reference sequence). CDR3 nucleotides: TGTGCCTGGAGTACTGGGCCCGGCGAGCAGTACTTC. Residues: CAWSTGPGEQYF.

The V and J genes are TRBV27 and TRBJ1-5; 8 nucleotides line up with TRBD1. Germline values: CDR1 MNHEY, CDR2 SMNVEV (reference sequence). V shed 0 bases and J 4 bases; nucleotides not matched to a gene: 14. The CDR3 is made up of 19 amino acids. Here the CDR3 DNA reads TGTGCCAGCAGTTTATCGGTCCAGGGGGCATGGGATGGAAATCAGCCCCAGCATTTT. This translates into CASSLSVQGAWDGNQPQHF.

The chain carries TRBV7-2 and TRBJ1-1, with D perhaps TRBD1 (5 bases). CDR1 and CDR2 from the germline V gene are SGHTA and FQGNSA. The CDR3 loop spans 14 amino acids. The V and J ends lost 0 bases and 2 bases respectively, with 7 bases between them. The CDR3 sequence: CASSLAGHNTEAFF. CDR3 in DNA: TGTGCCAGCAGCTTAGCGGGGCACAACACTGAAGCTTTCTTT.

V usage is TRBV27 and J usage is TRBJ2-7; D remains unclear. The length of the CDR3 is 14 residues. Trimming left V 6 bases short and J 5 bases short, with 17 bases between. Germline V gene data show CDR1 as MNHEY and CDR2 as SMNVEV (reference sequence). CDR3 amino acids: CASRPMIPPDEQYF. The CDR3 nucleotides read TGTGCCAGCAGACCTATGATCCCCCCGGACGAGCAGTACTTC.

The chain links TRBV28 to TRBJ1-2, with unresolved D. This CDR3 is built from 12 residues. The germline gives CDR1 MDHEN, CDR2 SYDVKM. Trimming stripped 2 bases from V and 6 bases from J, with 7 bases between. The CDR3 DNA follows: TGTGCCAGCAGTTTACGGACTCATGGCTACACCTTC. Translating gives CASSLRTHGYTF.